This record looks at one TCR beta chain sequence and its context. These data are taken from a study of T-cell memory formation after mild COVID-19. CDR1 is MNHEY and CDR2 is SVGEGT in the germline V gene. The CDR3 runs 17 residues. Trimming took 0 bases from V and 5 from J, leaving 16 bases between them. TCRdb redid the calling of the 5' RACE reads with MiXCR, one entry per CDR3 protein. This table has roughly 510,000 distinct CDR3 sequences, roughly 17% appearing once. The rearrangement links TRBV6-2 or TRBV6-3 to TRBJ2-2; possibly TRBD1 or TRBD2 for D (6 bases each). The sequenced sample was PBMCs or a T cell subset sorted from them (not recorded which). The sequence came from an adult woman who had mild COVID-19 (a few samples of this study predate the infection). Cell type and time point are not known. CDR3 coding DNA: TGTGCCAGCAGTTACTCAATCCGCGGGACAAGAACCGGGGAGCTGTTTTTT. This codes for CASSYSIRGTRTGELFF.